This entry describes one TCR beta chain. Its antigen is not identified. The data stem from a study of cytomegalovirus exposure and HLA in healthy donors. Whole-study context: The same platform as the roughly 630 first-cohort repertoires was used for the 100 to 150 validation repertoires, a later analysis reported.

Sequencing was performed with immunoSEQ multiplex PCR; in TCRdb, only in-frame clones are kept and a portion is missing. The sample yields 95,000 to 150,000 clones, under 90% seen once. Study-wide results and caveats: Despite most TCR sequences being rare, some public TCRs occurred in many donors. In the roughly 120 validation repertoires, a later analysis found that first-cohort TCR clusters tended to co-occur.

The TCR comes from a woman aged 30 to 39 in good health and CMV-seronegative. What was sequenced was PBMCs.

CDR3 sequence: CASSYTTPGQGAPGYTF. CDR3 DNA sequence: TGTGCCAGCAGCTATACCACGCCGGGACAGGGGGCTCCCGGCTACACCTTC. The V and J genes are TRBV7-6 and TRBJ1-2; 12 positions agree with TRBD1. The CDR3 is 17 residues long. V was clipped by 4 bases and J by 8 bases; unmatched bases: 14. Germline V gene lookup returns CDR1 SGHVS and CDR2 FNYEAQ.